A selection of T cell receptor beta chains follows, all from one sample in a study of cytomegalovirus exposure and HLA in healthy donors. Repertoires were generated with immunoSEQ multiplex PCR, while TCRdb's copy carries only in-frame clones and drops some. The sample yields about 120,000 clones, 65% to 80% seen once. The specimen was PBMCs. Source of these receptors: a woman aged 60 to 75 in good health and CMV-seropositive. The CDR3 runs from the conserved cysteine through the conserved F or W. The D gene is left open where the match is weak. Part of the rows lack a size; the others show once, few, many or a class for expanded clones.

v_gene,abundance,d_gene,j_gene,CDR3nt,CDR3aa
TRBV6-5,NA,TRBD2,TRBJ2-7,TGTGCCAGCAGTTGGGCCGGGACTAGCGGTTCCTACGAGCAGTACTTC,CASSWAGTSGSYEQYF
TRBV12-5,NA,NA,TRBJ1-1,TGTGCTAGTGGTTGGTCGGCAGGTGAAGCTTTCTTT,CASGWSAGEAFF
TRBV4-1,NA,NA,TRBJ2-7,TGCGCCAGCAGCCAAGATTCTAGTGTCCCCTACGAGCAGTACTTC,CASSQDSSVPYEQYF
TRBV11-2,NA,NA,TRBJ1-4,TGTGCCAGCAGCATACAGGGAGCGGGGAATGAAAAACTGTTTTTT,CASSIQGAGNEKLFF
TRBV18,once,TRBD1,TRBJ1-2,TGTGCCAGCCCCCTTCCGGGACAGAAAAATGGCTACACCTTC,CASPLPGQKNGYTF
TRBV20-1,NA,NA,TRBJ2-3,TGCAGTGCTAGAGGGCTTGATACGCAGTATTTT,CSARGLDTQYF
TRBV4-1,NA,NA,TRBJ1-3,TGCGCCAGCAGCCAAGGGTCGGGGTCTGGAAACACCATATATTTT,CASSQGSGSGNTIYF
TRBV7-9,NA,NA,TRBJ2-7,TGTGCCAGCAGCCCTAGCCGTATGGGCGAGCAGTACTTC,CASSPSRMGEQYF
TRBV2,NA,NA,TRBJ2-3,TGTGCCAGTCCTAGCACAGATACGCAGTATTTT,CASPSTDTQYF
TRBV7-9,NA,NA,TRBJ2-1,TGTGCCAGCAGCTTCGTACAGGCTTCTTACAATGAGCAGTTCTTC,CASSFVQASYNEQFF
TRBV19,NA,NA,TRBJ2-7,TGTGCCAGTAGTATGGTTGCTAGCGTCCTCTACGAGCAGTACTTC,CASSMVASVLYEQYF
TRBV16,NA,NA,TRBJ1-1,TGTGCCAGCAGCCAATTCCCTGCAGGGGTAGGGGCTTTCTTT,CASSQFPAGVGAFF
TRBV2,few,NA,TRBJ2-1,TGTGCCAGCACCACCCGGGTCTCTGAGGGCGAGCAGTTCTTC,CASTTRVSEGEQFF
TRBV7-3,NA,NA,TRBJ2-5,TGTGCCAGCAGCTTATATCCGAGGGAGACCCAGTACTTC,CASSLYPRETQYF
TRBV7-9,NA,NA,TRBJ2-7,TGTGCCAGCAGCGCCATGGACAAGTACGAGCAGTACTTC,CASSAMDKYEQYF
TRBV9,NA,TRBD2,TRBJ2-5,TGTGCCAGCAGCCCCCGGGGGGGGGCTGGGGGGGAGACCCAGTACTTC,CASSPRGGAGGETQYF
TRBV4-2,NA,TRBD2,TRBJ2-7,TGTGCCAGCAGTCGAAGTGGGGACTACTACGAGCAGTACTTC,CASSRSGDYYEQYF
TRBV9,NA,TRBD2,TRBJ2-1,TGTGCCAGCAGCGTATCTCTTAGGAGACCTGGACTAGCGGGAGTGGATGAGCAGTTCTTC,CASSVSLRRPGLAGVDEQFF
TRBV5-1,few,NA,TRBJ2-7,TGCGCCAGCAGCTTACAGGAATCCTACGAGCAGTACTTC,CASSLQESYEQYF
TRBV27,NA,TRBD2,TRBJ2-5,TGTGCCAGCAGTTCCGAGTTAGCGGGGCAAGAGACCCAGTACTTC,CASSSELAGQETQYF
TRBV9,NA,TRBD2,TRBJ2-7,TGTGCCAGCAGCGTAACTAGCGGGGGCCCCGGCGAGCAGTACTTC,CASSVTSGGPGEQYF
TRBV7-9,NA,TRBD2,TRBJ2-1,TGTGCCAGCAGCACGAGCGGGAGCATTGAGCAGTTCTTC,CASSTSGSIEQFF
TRBV28,NA,NA,TRBJ2-1,TGTGCCAGCAGTGCGGTTACGGATGAGCAGTTCTTC,CASSAVTDEQFF
TRBV7-9,NA,TRBD2,TRBJ2-4,TGTGCCAGCAGCTGGAGCGGGAGCCCCAAAAACATTCAGTACTTC,CASSWSGSPKNIQYF
TRBV5-6,NA,TRBD1,TRBJ1-4,TGTGCCAGCAGGGACCGGACAGGGGCTAATGAAAAACTGTTTTTT,CASRDRTGANEKLFF
TRBV28,NA,NA,TRBJ1-5,TGTGCCAGCAGTCGACAGGCACCCCGGCCCCAGCATTTT,CASSRQAPRPQHF
TRBV29-1,NA,NA,TRBJ1-1,TGCAGCGTTGAAGGCGACCGGGGGGCTGAAGCTTTCTTT,CSVEGDRGAEAFF
TRBV10-3,few,TRBD1,TRBJ1-2,TGTGCCATCAGTGACGTAGACAGGGGGAAGTTTGATGGCTACACCTTC,CAISDVDRGKFDGYTF
TRBV10-3,few,TRBD1,TRBJ2-7,TGTGCCATCAGTGACCCCGGGACAGCGTCCTACGAGCAGTACTTC,CAISDPGTASYEQYF
TRBV6-1,NA,NA,TRBJ1-5,TGTGCCAGCAGCGTCATAGACTCTAATCAGCCCCAGCATTTT,CASSVIDSNQPQHF
TRBV7-6,few,TRBD2,TRBJ2-3,TGTGCCAGCACCCAGACTAGCGGAGATACGCAGTATTTT,CASTQTSGDTQYF
TRBV7-9,NA,NA,TRBJ1-2,TGTGCCAGCAGCTTAGCGCGGCAGAGCTATGGCTACACCTTC,CASSLARQSYGYTF
TRBV6-1,NA,TRBD2,TRBJ2-3,TGTGCCAGCAGTGAAGCGGGCCGGCTAGCGGGGGGGGATACGCAGTATTTT,CASSEAGRLAGGDTQYF
TRBV5-1,NA,NA,TRBJ1-1,TGCGCCAGCAGCCCCGGGCAGGGCGAAGGAGCTTTCTTT,CASSPGQGEGAFF
TRBV19,NA,TRBD1,TRBJ2-7,TGTGCCAGTAGTATTCAGGGACAGGGGGACGTCTCCTACGAGCAGTACTTC,CASSIQGQGDVSYEQYF
TRBV27,NA,NA,TRBJ2-1,TGTGCCAGCAACCCCCCTCGGACTACCGGGATCAATGAGCAGTTCTTC,CASNPPRTTGINEQFF
TRBV28,NA,TRBD1,TRBJ2-7,TGTGCCAGCAGTTTGTTCCTGTCCCGGGACAGGTCTTCCTACGAGCAGTACTTC,CASSLFLSRDRSSYEQYF
TRBV30,NA,NA,TRBJ2-6,TGTGCCTGGACTGCTGGGGCCAACGTCCTGACTTTC,CAWTAGANVLTF